This T cell receptor beta chain was found in a study of control samples from healthy donors and cancer patients. Some clones are missing from TCRdb's copy, which holds only in-frame ones; the method was immunoSEQ multiplex PCR. The data hold about 140,000 clones, with 70% to 90% observed a single time. CDR1 and CDR2 from the germline V gene are SNHLY and FYNNEI. The CDR3 runs 12 residues. The V and J genes are TRBV2 and TRBJ2-7; the match to TRBD2 covers 11 bases. This TCR was sampled from a woman in her twenties or thirties in good health. Sequencing used blood. Here the CDR3 DNA reads TGTGCAAGCGGGACTAGCGGCGCGGCGCAGTACTTC. Amino acids: CASGTSGAAQYF.